The next 18 T cell receptor beta chains were all read from a single sample in a study of blood T cell repertoires in COVID-19. Some clones are missing from TCRdb's copy, which holds only in-frame ones; the method was immunoSEQ multiplex PCR. The sample consists of around 150,000 clones, around 82% of them appearing once. The sequencing input was peripheral blood. These receptors were taken from a middle-aged woman with COVID-19, enrolled during active disease.

The chain is built from TRBV4-1 and TRBJ2-2; 13 nucleotides match TRBD2. V shed 4 bases, J shed 4 bases, and the junction held 9 bases outside the gene matches. The CDR3 extends over 18 amino acids. Germline CDR1 is MGHRA and CDR2 is YSYEKL. CDR3 nucleotides: TGCGCCAGCAGCCCCGGACTAGCGGGAGAGACGGGCACCGGGGAGCTGTTTTTT. This sequence encodes CASSPGLAGETGTGELFF.

This clone was counted at least ten times. The rearrangement joins TRBV2 to TRBJ2-1; 9 bases fit TRBD2. The V gene's germline CDR1 is SNHLY and CDR2 FYNNEI. V lost 11 bases to trimming and J lost 4 bases; unmatched junction nucleotides: 6. The length of the CDR3 is 13 residues. As DNA, the CDR3 is TGTGCCGGAACTAGCGGGCCTTACAATGAGCAGTTCTTC. Amino acid sequence: CAGTSGPYNEQFF.

The gene calls are TRBV9 and TRBJ2-2; 11 bases fit TRBD2. V dropped 0 bases and J dropped 7; count of bases not matched to a gene: 5. CDR3 length: 16 residues. Germline CDR1 is SGDLS and CDR2 is YYNGEE. Written as DNA, the CDR3 is TGTGCCAGCAGCGTAGCCCTAGCGGGAGGTAGCGGGGAGCTGTTTTTT. Translation gives CASSVALAGGSGELFF. Looking up the rest from reference TRBV9 and TRBJ2-2 gives the full variable domain: DSGVTQTPKHLITATGQRVTLRCSPRSGDLSVYWYQQSLDQGLQFLIQYYNGEERAKGNILERFSAQQFPDLHSELNLSSLELGDSALYFCASSVALAGGSGELFFGEGSRLTVL.

This chain connects TRBV7-8 to TRBJ2-1; TRBD2 aligns across 8 bases. This CDR3 is built from 14 residues. Germline CDR1 is SGHVS and CDR2 is FQNEAQ. V lost 3 bases and J lost 4; bases outside the gene matches: 2. CDR3 loop: CASSFSGKYNEQFF. CDR3 DNA sequence: TGTGCCAGCAGCTTTAGCGGGAAATACAATGAGCAGTTCTTC.

The chain employs TRBV15 and TRBJ1-5; D is unresolved. The length of the CDR3 is 12 residues. The germline V gene encodes CDR1 LNHNV and CDR2 YYDKDF (reference sequence). Trimming left V 5 bases short and J 7 bases short, with 9 bases between. The CDR3 DNA reads TGTGCCACCAGCCCGGAGGGACAGCCCCAGCATTTT. Protein product: CATSPEGQPQHF.

This rearrangement joins TRBV3-1 (or the pseudogene TRBV3-2) to TRBJ2-5; 7 nucleotides line up with TRBD2. This CDR3 is 15 amino acids long. V was pared by 6 bases and J by 6 bases, with 13 bases of the junction left unmatched. Germline V gives CDR1 LGHDT, CDR2 YNNKEL (reference sequence). The CDR3: CASSPGTTLGKTQYF. In nucleotides, the CDR3 is TGTGCCAGCAGTCCCGGGACTACACTCGGGAAGACCCAGTACTTC.

This clone came up once. The V gene is TRBV9, the J gene TRBJ2-5, with 8 bases aligning to TRBD2. Losses at the gene ends were 3 bases for V and 0 bases for J; bases not matched to a gene: 4. This CDR3 region has 15 residues. Per the germline V gene, CDR1 is SGDLS and CDR2 is YYNGEE. The CDR3 bases are TGTGCCAGCAGCGACGGACTAGCTAACCAAGAGACCCAGTACTTC. Its translation: CASSDGLANQETQYF.

The chain recombines TRBV28 with TRBJ2-5; TRBD1 is a possible D gene (6 bases). Trimming left V 2 bases short and J 2 bases short, with 12 bases between. Germline values: CDR1 MDHEN, CDR2 SYDVKM. The CDR3 has 15 amino acids. CDR3 residues: CASSLADRHQETQYF. Written as DNA, the CDR3 is TGTGCCAGCAGTTTAGCCGACAGGCATCAAGAGACCCAGTACTTC.

The chain joins TRBV11-2 to TRBJ2-5; 8 positions match TRBD2. Germline V CDR1 and CDR2: SGHAT, FQNNGV. The V gene end was trimmed by 5 bases and the J gene end by 5 bases; junction bases not matched to a gene: 16. This CDR3 has 17 amino acids. The CDR3 sequence: CASSKSSSGPLGETQYF. The CDR3 nucleotides are TGTGCCAGCAGCAAAAGCTCTAGCGGGCCCCTCGGGGAGACCCAGTACTTC.

The gene calls are TRBV19 and TRBJ2-6; 9 bases match TRBD1. J gave up 0 bases and V 7 bases, and 10 bases lay outside the gene matches. This CDR3 comprises 18 residues. Germline V gene lookup returns CDR1 LNHDA and CDR2 SQIVND (reference sequence). CDR3 sequence: CASTFGTGHSSGANVLTF. CDR3 coding DNA: TGTGCCAGTACGTTCGGGACAGGGCATAGCTCTGGGGCCAACGTCCTGACTTTC.

The chain is built from TRBV5-4 and TRBJ2-6; 7 nucleotides align to TRBD1. V dropped 6 bases and J dropped 0; count of bases not matched to a gene: 6. CDR3 length: 16 residues. Germline CDR1 is SGHNT and CDR2 is YYREEE (reference sequence). The CDR3 sequence is CASTGQLHSGANVLTF. CDR3 in DNA: TGTGCCAGCACGGGACAGCTCCACTCTGGGGCCAACGTCCTGACTTTC.

The chain has TRBV6-5 and TRBJ2-6; D not certain. The CDR3 is made up of 15 amino acids. Per the germline V gene, CDR1 is MNHEY and CDR2 is SVGAGI. The ends were cut back, 5 bases at V and 0 bases at J, with 8 bases in the middle. CDR3 region: CASSPGFSGANVLTF. The CDR3 coding sequence is TGTGCCAGCAGTCCAGGCTTCTCTGGGGCCAACGTCCTGACTTTC.

This sequence joins TRBV3-1 (or the pseudogene TRBV3-2) and TRBJ2-5; TRBD1 matches 7 bases. The CDR3 has 15 residues. The V gene end was trimmed by 1 base and the J gene end by 4 bases; junction bases not matched to a gene: 6. The germline CDR1 and CDR2 sequences are LGHDT and YNNKEL (reference sequence). This chain's CDR3 is CASSQAQGSGETQYF. The CDR3 nucleotides are TGTGCCAGCAGCCAAGCACAGGGGAGTGGAGAGACCCAGTACTTC.

The chain combines TRBV28 with TRBJ1-2; TRBD1 agrees at 7 bases. This CDR3 is 14 amino acids long. After removal of 6 bases from V and 4 bases from J, the junction contained 8 bases not matched to a gene. The germline CDR1 and CDR2 sequences are MDHEN and SYDVKM. This CDR3 reads CASRTGFGIYGYTF. DNA for the CDR3: TGTGCCAGCAGGACAGGGTTTGGGATCTATGGCTACACCTTC.

The rearrangement joins TRBV2 to TRBJ1-2; D remains unclear. Germline-derived CDR1 and CDR2 are SNHLY and FYNNEI. This CDR3 is 13 amino acids long. Trimming removed 7 bases from V and 8 bases from J, with 17 bases in between. CDR3 sequence (DNA): TGTGCCAGCACACACGAGGGCGACGGGGGCTACACCTTC. This sequence encodes CASTHEGDGGYTF.

This chain links TRBV7-9 with TRBJ1-4, with 8 bases aligning to TRBD1. J was trimmed by 8 bases and V by 3 bases; bases with no gene match: 5. Germline V gives CDR1 SEHNR, CDR2 FQNEAQ (reference sequence). CDR3 size: 14 residues. CDR3 sequence: CASSLGQGAEKLFF. The CDR3 region has the DNA TGTGCCAGCAGCTTGGGGCAGGGGGCGGAAAAACTGTTTTTT. Looking up the rest from reference TRBV7-9 and TRBJ1-4 gives the full variable domain: DTGVSQNPRHKITKRGQNVTFRCDPISEHNRLYWYRQTLGQGPEFLTYFQNEAQLEKSRLLSDRFSAERPKGSFSTLEIQRTEQGDSAMYLCASSLGQGAEKLFFGSGTQLSVL.

CDR3 coding DNA: TGTGCCAGCAGCTACGGTAGGGGGGGAGATACGCAGTATTTT. Protein product: CASSYGRGGDTQYF. The rearrangement links TRBV11-1 to TRBJ2-3; tentatively, D is TRBD2 (7 bases). Per the germline V gene, CDR1 is SGHAT and CDR2 is FQDESV (reference sequence). CDR3 size: 14 residues. Deletions cut 4 bases from V and 5 bases from J, with 13 bases between.

DNA of the CDR3: TGTGCCAGCCCCCCCCTGGCCACTGAAGCTTTCTTT. It encodes CASPPLATEAFF. The chain carries TRBV27 and TRBJ1-1; the D is unclear. This CDR3 comprises 12 residues. CDR1 MNHEY and CDR2 SMNVEV come from the germline V gene (reference sequence). The V end lost 8 bases, the J end lost 4 bases, and 11 bases lay between the germline ends.